This T cell receptor beta chain came from a study of cytomegalovirus exposure and HLA in healthy donors. PCR involved 60 Vbeta and 13 Jbeta primers. TCRdb's table, derived via immunoSEQ multiplex PCR, lists solely in-frame clones and lacks some. The sample yields 100,000 to 150,000 clones, roughly 80% seen once. The CDR3 is 15 residues long. Germline CDR1 reads SGHVS; CDR2 reads FNYEAQ. V shed 5 bases, J shed 4 bases, and the junction held 7 bases outside the gene matches. With respect to this clone: The antigen is unknown.

Study-wide results and caveats: It emerged from a later analysis that several of the most significant clusters appeared to be linked to common viral pathogens. Follow-up analysis later connected one missense variant in DCLRE1C with trimming of TCR beta V- and J-genes.

This sequence was found in a woman between 40 and 55 years old in good health and CMV-seropositive. The chain uses TRBV7-6 and TRBJ2-1, with TRBD1 matching 8 bases. Specimen: PBMCs. CDR3 bases: TGTGCCAGCAGCCAGGGACAGGTACTATACAATGAGCAGTTCTTC. Protein sequence: CASSQGQVLYNEQFF.